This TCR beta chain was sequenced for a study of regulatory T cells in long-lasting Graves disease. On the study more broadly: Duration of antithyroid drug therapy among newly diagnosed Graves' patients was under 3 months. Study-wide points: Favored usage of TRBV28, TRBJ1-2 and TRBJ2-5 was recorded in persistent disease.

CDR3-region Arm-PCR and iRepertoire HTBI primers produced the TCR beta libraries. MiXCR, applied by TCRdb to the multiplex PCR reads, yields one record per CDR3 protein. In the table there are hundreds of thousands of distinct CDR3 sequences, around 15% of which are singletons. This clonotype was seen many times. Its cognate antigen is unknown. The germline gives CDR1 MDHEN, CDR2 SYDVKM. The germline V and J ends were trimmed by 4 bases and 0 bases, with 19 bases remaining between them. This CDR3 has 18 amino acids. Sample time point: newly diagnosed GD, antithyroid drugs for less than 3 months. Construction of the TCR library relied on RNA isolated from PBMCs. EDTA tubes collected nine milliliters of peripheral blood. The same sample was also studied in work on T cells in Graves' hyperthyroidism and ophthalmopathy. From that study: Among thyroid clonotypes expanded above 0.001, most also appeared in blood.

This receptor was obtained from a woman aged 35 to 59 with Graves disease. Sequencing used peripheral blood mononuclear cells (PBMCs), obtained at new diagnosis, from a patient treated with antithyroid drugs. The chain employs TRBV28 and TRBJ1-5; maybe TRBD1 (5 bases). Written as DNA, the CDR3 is TGTGCCAGCAGTTCGCCGCAAACCGACAGCTATAGCAATCAGCCCCAGCATTTT. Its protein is CASSSPQTDSYSNQPQHF.